This TCR beta chain stems from a study of T cells in Graves' hyperthyroidism and ophthalmopathy. Study results and limitations: Blood also showed most of the thyroid clonotypes that were expanded above 0.001. The authors' 13 V-J model separated ophthalmopathy from stable hyperthyroidism. Model predictions of ophthalmopathy came a median approximately 6.8 months before onset.

Germline V gene data show CDR1 as ENHRY and CDR2 as SYGVKD. The V and J ends lost 2 bases and 4 bases, in that order; junction bases with no gene match: 1. The CDR3 is 14 amino acids. TCR beta CDR3 regions were amplified from RNA. TCR CDR3 regions were first amplified by RT-PCR with HTBI primers. TCRdb processed the multiplex PCR reads anew with MiXCR; each CDR3 protein has one entry. Here the sample spans fewer than 700,000 distinct CDR3 sequences, 15% to 20% being singletons. This clonotype came up many times. The antigen remains undetermined. The chain links TRBV10-3 to TRBJ1-5; 8 bases line up with TRBD1. The origin of this receptor is a woman between 18 and 29 years old with Graves' ophthalmopathy. The sample consisted of blood. The CDR3 protein is CAISERQGNQPQHF. The CDR3, as DNA: TGTGCCATCAGTGAGCGACAGGGGAATCAGCCCCAGCATTTT.